The T cell receptor beta chain described here comes from a study of T cells after posttransplantation cyclophosphamide (dated by TCRdb to 2015 to 2016). As for the study more broadly: Using TRB sequencing, the study followed how the T cell repertoire rebuilt after myeloablative bone marrow transplantation with posttransplantation cyclophosphamide given as GVHD prophylaxis. Antigen receptor sequencing covered samples from a few dozen PTCy-treated patients and 16 of their related bone marrow donors. Blood from all 30 or so PTCy patients who had 1-year posttransplant specimens underwent TRB sequencing. Up to 3 additional blood samples from 2 to 5.2 years after transplant were also TRB-sequenced in 3 patients, as was pretransplant blood from a handful of patients. Because TRA and TRB clonality correlated tightly in about ten samples, the subsequent TCR analyses were limited to TRB only. Public TRB sequences were compared against a database of over 3,500 sequences linked to responses to pathogens, tumor antigens, self-antigens and alloantigens. Overall study results and their limits: The TRB repertoires of T cells infiltrating skin or the GI tract showed only limited overlap with the TRB repertoires found in blood. At 1-2 months, donor-recipient similarity was low but rose over the first year, and the later blood repertoires were often dominated by donor CD8+ memory clones. Across roughly 45 patients, recipient CMV seropositivity and CMV reactivation were highly associated with TRB clonality; PTCy diversity was similar to CNI/methotrexate controls.

Peripheral blood samples were provided by related bone marrow donors on the day of marrow donation. Peripheral blood and bone marrow mononuclear cells were isolated by Ficoll-Hypaque density centrifugation and were cryopreserved. Trimming at the junction amounts to 9 bases on V and 10 bases on J, and the germline ends lie 12 bases apart. Reading the germline V gene gives CDR1 SNHLY and CDR2 FYNNEI. The CDR3 covers 11 residues, taking in both the cysteine and the phenylalanine. The CDR3 DNA has 33 bases and is translated from base 1. This clone was seen many times. It lacks a known antigen. No much larger clonotype is one base removed from it; base qualities were not supplied. TRB sequencing used genomic DNA with the immunoSEQ assay at survey resolution or the hsTCRB kit. The authors processed their data as follows. Initial read processing used immunoSEQ software, and repertoire analyses used the LymphoSeq R package. Clonality was calculated as 1 minus normalized Shannon entropy, and the Gini coefficient was also calculated for each TRB dataset. To infer phenotypes in unsorted samples, TRB sequences from sorted subsets of the recipient or donor were mapped onto the unsorted samples of the same recipient. What TCRdb holds here is the immuneACCESS table cut down to in-frame rearrangements. Part of the clones is not present; checked against another copy, under half of the missing clones reflect an unresolved V gene, and the others are unexplained. The V and J calls and clone size come from that table; D and trimming were worked out from the DNA. This sample holds nearly 25,000 clones in total, without any singletons. The biggest ten clones account for 4% to 5.5% of the sample.

Sequencing used PBMCs. The chain couples TRBV2 to TRBJ2-2; the D gene assignment is ambiguous. This TCR was recovered from a woman between 50 and 59 years old in good health, CMV-negative, and a related stem cell transplant donor. Read as DNA, the sequence is TGTGCCAGTACTATCATGGAGGAGCTGTTTTTT. It is translated as CASTIMEELFF. Beyond the CDR3, the reference TRBV2 and TRBJ2-2 genes provide the residues; the full variable domain reads: EPEVTQTPSHQVTQMGQEVILRCVPISNHLYFYWYRQILGQKVEFLVSFYNNEISEKSEIFDDQFSVERPDGSNFTLKIRSTKLEDSAMYFCASTIMEELFFGEGSRLTVL.